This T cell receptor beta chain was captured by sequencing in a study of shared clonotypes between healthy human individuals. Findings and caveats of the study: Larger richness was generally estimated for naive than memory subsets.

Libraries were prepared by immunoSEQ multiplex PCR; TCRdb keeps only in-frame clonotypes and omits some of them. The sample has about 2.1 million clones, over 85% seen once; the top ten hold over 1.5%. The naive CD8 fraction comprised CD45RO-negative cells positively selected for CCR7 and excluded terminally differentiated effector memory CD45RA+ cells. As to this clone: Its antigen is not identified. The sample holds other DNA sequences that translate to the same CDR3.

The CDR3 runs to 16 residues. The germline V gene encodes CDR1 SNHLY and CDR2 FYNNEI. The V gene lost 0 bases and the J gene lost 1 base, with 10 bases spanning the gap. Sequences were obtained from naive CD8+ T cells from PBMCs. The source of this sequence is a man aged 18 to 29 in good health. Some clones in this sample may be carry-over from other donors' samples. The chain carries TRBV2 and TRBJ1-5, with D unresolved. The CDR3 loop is CASSEAPVGSNQPQHF. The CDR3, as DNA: TGTGCCAGCAGTGAAGCGCCTGTGGGAAGCAATCAGCCCCAGCATTTT.